In its sample, the clone carrying this T cell receptor beta chain was seen a few times. What it recognizes is unknown. The sample originates from a study of identical twins. Study-wide findings and caveats: Modelling approaches yielded underestimates of out-of-frame TCR alpha sharing between monozygotic twins. Weaker excess twin sharing was observed in beta out-of-frame sequences. Conclusions relied on cross-sectional statistical analysis, not following the same donors.

TCRdb processed the 5' RACE reads anew with MiXCR; each CDR3 protein has one entry. Counted here are 500,000 or so distinct CDR3 sequences, approximately 15% occurring once; the ten biggest clones make up about 1%. Trimming pared 3 bases from V and 0 bases from J, leaving 6 bases between. CDR1 is SEHNR and CDR2 is FQNEAQ in the germline V gene (reference sequence). The CDR3 has 13 amino acids. This sample also belongs to another study, concerning yellow fever vaccine responses in identical twins. From that paper: Twins reportedly showed a vaccine T cell response that seemed partly convergent and partly personalized.

The source of this sequence is a woman in her late teens or twenties in good health. Sequenced sample: CD4+ T cells sorted from blood. This chain connects TRBV7-9 to TRBJ2-7; D not resolved. CDR3 nucleotides: TGTGCCAGCAGCTTCGACGACTCCTACGAGCAGTACTTC. Translating it yields CASSFDDSYEQYF.